Listed below are T cell receptor beta chains from one sample, sequenced in a study of CD8+CD57+ T cells in acquired aplastic anemia. A single record per CDR3 protein comes from TCRdb applying MiXCR to the reads. The table lists some 200,000 distinct CDR3 sequences, 34% of them singletons, with around 1.1% in the top ten. Sequenced material: sorted CD4+, CD8+, or CD8+CD57+ T cells (not recorded which) from PBMCs. These receptors came from a human donor in good health, serving as a control. Both conserved end residues are part of each CDR3. Fields, in order: V gene, clone size, J gene, D gene, CDR3 DNA, CDR3 protein. A D gene is named only where the DNA matches it firmly. Where a row states a size, it is once, few, many or the class of an expanded clone; other rows omit it.

v_gene: TRBV19; abundance: .; j_gene: TRBJ2-3; d_gene: .; CDR3nt: TGTGCCAGTAGTGCTACAGGGAGCACAGATACGCAGTATTTT; CDR3aa: CASSATGSTDTQYF
v_gene: TRBV20-1; abundance: many; j_gene: TRBJ2-3; d_gene: .; CDR3nt: TGCAGTGCTAGTCGTTGGGTCGGTGATACGCAGTATTTT; CDR3aa: CSASRWVGDTQYF
v_gene: TRBV15; abundance: .; j_gene: TRBJ2-1; d_gene: .; CDR3nt: TGTGCCACCAGCAGAGGGTCGGACAGCTCCTACAATGAGCAGTTCTTC; CDR3aa: CATSRGSDSSYNEQFF
v_gene: TRBV29-1; abundance: .; j_gene: TRBJ1-1; d_gene: TRBD1; CDR3nt: TGCAGCGTTGACGGGACAGGGGGCACTGAAGCTTTCTTT; CDR3aa: CSVDGTGGTEAFF
v_gene: TRBV6-2/TRBV6-3; abundance: many; j_gene: TRBJ2-3; d_gene: .; CDR3nt: TGTGCCAGCAGCTCACTGGCGCCAGATACGCAGTATTTT; CDR3aa: CASSSLAPDTQYF
v_gene: TRBV12-3/TRBV12-4; abundance: many; j_gene: TRBJ2-7; d_gene: TRBD1; CDR3nt: TGTGCCAGCAGTTGGGACAGGGGATCCTACGAGCAGTACTTC; CDR3aa: CASSWDRGSYEQYF
v_gene: TRBV20-1; abundance: .; j_gene: TRBJ1-4; d_gene: TRBD1; CDR3nt: TGCAGTGCCTCGAGGACAGGCCAACTGTTTTTT; CDR3aa: CSASRTGQLFF
v_gene: TRBV11-2; abundance: .; j_gene: TRBJ2-3; d_gene: .; CDR3nt: TGTGCCAGCAGCCCGATGGGACAATGCACAGATACGCAGTATTTT; CDR3aa: CASSPMGQCTDTQYF
v_gene: TRBV20-1; abundance: many; j_gene: TRBJ1-2; d_gene: .; CDR3nt: TGCAGTGCCAACAGTGGTAACCTTGGCTACACCTTC; CDR3aa: CSANSGNLGYTF
v_gene: TRBV2; abundance: many; j_gene: TRBJ1-1; d_gene: TRBD1; CDR3nt: TGTGCCAGCAGGAGACAGGGACTAGGCACTGAAGCTTTCTTT; CDR3aa: CASRRQGLGTEAFF
v_gene: TRBV7-9; abundance: once; j_gene: TRBJ1-6; d_gene: .; CDR3nt: TGTGCCAGCAGCTACAACCAACAGAATAATTCACCCCTCCACTTT; CDR3aa: CASSYNQQNNSPLHF
v_gene: TRBV19; abundance: many; j_gene: TRBJ1-2; d_gene: TRBD1; CDR3nt: TGTGCCAGTAGCGCAGGGGGGAGTTTGATCTATGGCTACACCTTC; CDR3aa: CASSAGGSLIYGYTF
v_gene: TRBV2; abundance: many; j_gene: TRBJ2-1; d_gene: .; CDR3nt: TGTGCCAGCAGACCCCTCGGGGCTACCGGCCATGAGCAGTTCTTC; CDR3aa: CASRPLGATGHEQFF
v_gene: TRBV20-1; abundance: few; j_gene: TRBJ2-5; d_gene: .; CDR3nt: TGCAGTGCTAGCGCCGACAGATGGCAAGAGACCCAGTACTTC; CDR3aa: CSASADRWQETQYF
v_gene: TRBV24-1; abundance: .; j_gene: TRBJ2-3; d_gene: .; CDR3nt: TGTGCCACCAGCCGGTACGGGAGTGGTTCGGCAGATACGCAGTATTTT; CDR3aa: CATSRYGSGSADTQYF
v_gene: TRBV4-1; abundance: .; j_gene: TRBJ2-7; d_gene: .; CDR3nt: TGCGCCAGCAGCCCGGGCCTGCTCGTCGATCAGTACTTC; CDR3aa: CASSPGLLVDQYF
v_gene: TRBV30; abundance: few; j_gene: TRBJ1-2; d_gene: .; CDR3nt: TGTGCCTGGACAGCTAACTATGGCTACACCTTC; CDR3aa: CAWTANYGYTF
v_gene: TRBV18; abundance: .; j_gene: TRBJ2-3; d_gene: .; CDR3nt: TGTGCCAGCTCACCCGATTTGGCCAGCACAGATACGCAGTATTTT; CDR3aa: CASSPDLASTDTQYF
v_gene: TRBV4-1; abundance: few; j_gene: TRBJ1-1; d_gene: .; CDR3nt: TGCGCCAGCAGCCAAACAGGTCTGGCTGAAGCTTTCTTT; CDR3aa: CASSQTGLAEAFF
v_gene: TRBV19; abundance: many; j_gene: TRBJ1-2; d_gene: TRBD1; CDR3nt: TGTGCCAGTATCGACAGGGGAAGAAACTATGGCTACACCTTC; CDR3aa: CASIDRGRNYGYTF
v_gene: TRBV15; abundance: .; j_gene: TRBJ1-2; d_gene: .; CDR3nt: TGTGCCACCAGCGCTGAGGGCCTCCCCCGGGAAGGCTACACCTTC; CDR3aa: CATSAEGLPREGYTF
v_gene: TRBV6-1; abundance: few; j_gene: TRBJ1-1; d_gene: TRBD1; CDR3nt: TGTGCCAGCATAGACAGGGGGGGTGACACTGAAGCTTTCTTT; CDR3aa: CASIDRGGDTEAFF
v_gene: TRBV7-2; abundance: many; j_gene: TRBJ2-3; d_gene: .; CDR3nt: TGTGCCAGCAGCTTAGCATTCACGCGGAACACAGATACGCAGTATTTT; CDR3aa: CASSLAFTRNTDTQYF
v_gene: TRBV5-1; abundance: many; j_gene: TRBJ2-7; d_gene: TRBD1; CDR3nt: TGCGCCAGCAGCTCCTGGACAGGGGGCAGATGGGAGCAGTACTTC; CDR3aa: CASSSWTGGRWEQYF
v_gene: TRBV5-5; abundance: once; j_gene: TRBJ1-3; d_gene: .; CDR3nt: TGTGCCAGCAGCCTCCGGGGTACCGGAAGCACCATATATTTT; CDR3aa: CASSLRGTGSTIYF
v_gene: TRBV12-3/TRBV12-4; abundance: .; j_gene: TRBJ1-5; d_gene: .; CDR3nt: TGTGCCAGCAGTTTAAGCTGTCAGGGCGGTCAGCCCCAGCATTTT; CDR3aa: CASSLSCQGGQPQHF
v_gene: TRBV3-1; abundance: .; j_gene: TRBJ1-3; d_gene: .; CDR3nt: TGTGCCAGCAGCCATCCCCAATCTGGAAACACCATATATTTT; CDR3aa: CASSHPQSGNTIYF
v_gene: TRBV20-1; abundance: .; j_gene: TRBJ2-5; d_gene: .; CDR3nt: TGCAGTGCTAGAGGCTCATACCAAGAGACCCAGTACTTC; CDR3aa: CSARGSYQETQYF
v_gene: TRBV2; abundance: many; j_gene: TRBJ1-1; d_gene: .; CDR3nt: TGTGCCAGCAGCCTCCGGGACGCTGAAGCTTTCTTT; CDR3aa: CASSLRDAEAFF
v_gene: TRBV2; abundance: .; j_gene: TRBJ2-1; d_gene: .; CDR3nt: TGTGCCAGCAGTTCCGGGGTCGATGAGCAGTTCTTC; CDR3aa: CASSSGVDEQFF
v_gene: TRBV19; abundance: .; j_gene: TRBJ2-7; d_gene: TRBD1; CDR3nt: TGTGCCAGTAGTCACCCGGACAGGTCCTACGAGCAGTACTTC; CDR3aa: CASSHPDRSYEQYF
v_gene: TRBV5-1; abundance: .; j_gene: TRBJ1-1; d_gene: TRBD1; CDR3nt: TGCGCCAGCAGGGTAGTTCAGGGGGCGAGAACTGAAGCTTTCTTT; CDR3aa: CASRVVQGARTEAFF
v_gene: TRBV7-8; abundance: many; j_gene: TRBJ2-7; d_gene: TRBD1; CDR3nt: TGTGCCAGCAGCTCCGCTCGGGACAGCTCCTACGAGCAGTACTTC; CDR3aa: CASSSARDSSYEQYF
v_gene: TRBV6-1; abundance: few; j_gene: TRBJ1-2; d_gene: TRBD1; CDR3nt: TGTGCCAGCAGGGTACCGGGACAGGGGTTTGCTGGCTACACCTTC; CDR3aa: CASRVPGQGFAGYTF
v_gene: TRBV2; abundance: many; j_gene: TRBJ2-1; d_gene: .; CDR3nt: TGTGCCAGCAGGGAGGGACAGTTATACAATGAGCAGTTCTTC; CDR3aa: CASREGQLYNEQFF
v_gene: TRBV10-3; abundance: .; j_gene: TRBJ1-5; d_gene: .; CDR3nt: TGTGCCATCAGTGTTACGGGACTTATGGGGAGCAATCAGCCCCAGCATTTT; CDR3aa: CAISVTGLMGSNQPQHF
v_gene: TRBV9; abundance: .; j_gene: TRBJ1-2; d_gene: .; CDR3nt: TGTGCCAGCAGCGTAGCTACCGGGCTTAACTATGGCTACACCTTC; CDR3aa: CASSVATGLNYGYTF
v_gene: TRBV7-9; abundance: .; j_gene: TRBJ2-1; d_gene: .; CDR3nt: TGTGCCAGCAGCTGGGGACGGGAGCAGTTCTTC; CDR3aa: CASSWGREQFF
v_gene: TRBV20-1; abundance: once; j_gene: TRBJ1-1; d_gene: .; CDR3nt: TGCAGTGCGACGACCTCAGGGACTGAAGCTTTCTTT; CDR3aa: CSATTSGTEAFF